The rows below give T cell receptor beta chains drawn from one sample of a study of post-analysis software for immune sequencing data. TCRdb passed the PCR reads through MiXCR, listing each CDR3 protein once. Of approximately 630,000 distinct CDR3 sequences listed, over 45% are singletons. The sequenced sample consisted of blood. The receptors shown here come from a girl aged 2-10 years with multiple sclerosis. Each CDR3 is given with its conserved first and last residue. The order of the fields is D gene, CDR3 length, J gene, clone size, V gene, CDR3 DNA, CDR3 protein. A D gene is named only where the DNA matches it firmly. Not all rows give a size; the values are once, few, many and, for expanded clones, a class.

>TRBD1|13|TRBJ1-2|-|TRBV20-1
TGCAGTGCTAGAGAAAGGGGGCACTATGGCTACACCTTC
CSARERGHYGYTF
>TRBD2|15|TRBJ2-2|-|TRBV20-1
TGCAGTGCTAGAGTGGGTCTAGCGGGTACCGGGGAGCTGTTTTTT
CSARVGLAGTGELFF
>-|15|TRBJ2-7|few|TRBV7-8
TGTGCCAGCAGCCTGCACATCCGGGAGTCCTACGAGCAGTACTTC
CASSLHIRESYEQYF
>TRBD1|14|TRBJ1-2|-|TRBV20-1
TGCAGTGCCAGCCGTCCGGGACAGGGCCATGGCTACACCTTC
CSASRPGQGHGYTF
>TRBD1|13|TRBJ2-7|-|TRBV25-1
TGTGCCAGCAGTGATGGACAGGAGTACGAGCAGTACTTC
CASSDGQEYEQYF
>-|13|TRBJ2-3|-|TRBV29-1
TGCAGCGTTGAAAGCCAGGGCCGGGATACGCAGTATTTT
CSVESQGRDTQYF
>TRBD2|15|TRBJ2-3|-|TRBV4-2
TGTGCCAGCAGTAGCACTAGCGGGGCCCGAGGATTTGAGTATTTT
CASSSTSGARGFEYF
>-|15|TRBJ2-1|-|TRBV4-3
TGTGCCAGCAGCCAAGATCGGGGCGGGTACAATGAGCAGTTCTTC
CASSQDRGGYNEQFF
>-|14|TRBJ1-5|-|TRBV5-6
TGTGCCAGCAGCTTCCAAGGGGTCGAGCAGCCCCAGCATTTT
CASSFQGVEQPQHF
>-|16|TRBJ1-2|-|TRBV7-2
TGTGCCAGCAGCTTAAGCGGGGGCAGGGCTAACTATGGCTACACCTTC
CASSLSGGRANYGYTF
>-|16|TRBJ2-1|-|TRBV6-1
TGTGCCAGCAGTGCTAGCCTACTCTCGGGGTACAATGAGCAGTTCTTC
CASSASLLSGYNEQFF
>-|14|TRBJ2-7|-|TRBV28
TGTGCCAGCAGTTTAAAACCCCCAGGGTTCGAGCAGTACTTC
CASSLKPPGFEQYF
>TRBD1|14|TRBJ2-1|-|TRBV20-1
TGCAGTGTTCCCGGGACAGGGGGATGCAATGAGCAGTTCTTC
CSVPGTGGCNEQFF
>-|14|TRBJ2-5|-|TRBV29-1
TGCAGCGTTGCGGGCAGGGGGCGGCGGGAGGAGCAGTACTTC
CSVAGRGRREEQYF
>TRBD2|17|TRBJ2-3|-|TRBV5-1
TGCGCCAGCAGCCGGGCTACAGCGGGAGGGCGCACAGATACGCAGTATTTT
CASSRATAGGRTDTQYF
>-|14|TRBJ2-3|-|TRBV5-1
TGCGCCAGCAGCTTGGAGATTGGCACAGATACGCAGTATTTT
CASSLEIGTDTQYF
>TRBD2|16|TRBJ2-3|once|TRBV7-9
TGTGCCAGCAGCTCAGGAACTAGCGGGGGGGCAGATACGCAGTATTTT
CASSSGTSGGADTQYF
>TRBD2|17|TRBJ2-3|-|TRBV7-2
TGTGCCAGCAGCTTACGTACTAGCGGGAGATTCTCAGATACGCAGTATTTT
CASSLRTSGRFSDTQYF
>-|16|TRBJ2-5|few|TRBV7-2
TGTGCCAGCAGCTTAGTCGGACAACCCCCGGGAGAGACCCAGTACTTC
CASSLVGQPPGETQYF
>TRBD1|15|TRBJ2-1|-|TRBV20-1
TGCAGTGCTAGAGGGACAGGGGGCTTCTACAATGAGCAGTTCTTC
CSARGTGGFYNEQFF
>-|15|TRBJ2-1|-|TRBV12-3/TRBV12-4
TGTGCCAGCAGACCCACGGCAGGGGCTTACAATGAGCAGTTCTTC
CASRPTAGAYNEQFF
>-|14|TRBJ2-1|-|TRBV20-1
TGCAGTGCTAGTTTGGGGGGGGCTGTAAATGAGCAGTTCTTC
CSASLGGAVNEQFF
>-|12|TRBJ2-1|few|TRBV11-2
TGTGCCAGCAGCTTAGCGGGGTCTGAGCAGTTCTTC
CASSLAGSEQFF
>TRBD2|15|TRBJ2-5|-|TRBV4-3
TGCGCCAGCAGCCAAAGGACCCTAGCGGGAGAGACCCAGTACTTC
CASSQRTLAGETQYF
>-|13|TRBJ1-1|-|TRBV28
TGTGCCAGCACTAGGGATTTGAACACTGAAGCTTTCTTT
CASTRDLNTEAFF
>-|10|TRBJ2-3|few|TRBV29-1
TGCAGCGTTGAGCGGGGTCGGCAGTATTTT
CSVERGRQYF
>TRBD2|15|TRBJ2-7|-|TRBV5-1
TGCGCCAGCAGCTTTACGACTAGCGGGAGCTACGAGCAGTACTTC
CASSFTTSGSYEQYF
>-|13|TRBJ2-7|-|TRBV2
TGTGCCAGCAGACAGGTCTCCTCCTACGAGCAGTACTTC
CASRQVSSYEQYF
>-|14|TRBJ2-5|few|TRBV13
TGTGCCAGCAGCTCCCTGGGCGGGGAAGAGACCCAGTACTTC
CASSSLGGEETQYF
>TRBD2|17|TRBJ2-5|-|TRBV24-1
TGTGCCACCAGTGATCCCGTAGGGACTAGCGGTCAAGAGACCCAGTACTTC
CATSDPVGTSGQETQYF
>TRBD1|17|TRBJ1-2|few|TRBV6-5
TGTGCCAGCAGTTACAAATGGGGACAGGGGGCGCAATATGGCTACACCTTC
CASSYKWGQGAQYGYTF
>-|14|TRBJ1-2|-|TRBV6-5
TGTGCCAGCAGTTACGCGGGAACTAACTATGGCTACACCTTC
CASSYAGTNYGYTF
>-|17|TRBJ2-1|-|TRBV6-1
TGTGCCAGCAGTGAAGCGGCGGGCTGGGGGTCGGACAATGAGCAGTTCTTC
CASSEAAGWGSDNEQFF
>-|13|TRBJ1-1|-|TRBV5-1
TGCGCCAGCCGCAGAGGGGTCGTCACTGAAGCTTTCTTT
CASRRGVVTEAFF
>TRBD2|16|TRBJ2-3|-|TRBV4-2
TGTGCCAGCAGCCAAGCGGGACTAGCGGGATCAGATACGCAGTATTTT
CASSQAGLAGSDTQYF
>-|13|TRBJ2-5|-|TRBV12-3/TRBV12-4
TGTGCCAGCAGGGGATTGGAACTCCCGGCCCAGTACTTC
CASRGLELPAQYF
>-|14|TRBJ1-2|-|TRBV9
TGTGCCAGCAGCCGATCTGACACCGAATATGGCTACACCTTC
CASSRSDTEYGYTF
>TRBD1|14|TRBJ2-7|-|TRBV20-1
TGCAGTGCTAGTATCCCGGACAGGATCTACGAGCAGTACTTC
CSASIPDRIYEQYF
>-|14|TRBJ1-6|-|TRBV20-1
TGCAGTGCTAGTCGGGAGGGACGGGATTCACCCCTCCACTTT
CSASREGRDSPLHF
>-|15|TRBJ2-5|-|TRBV28
TGTGCCACCAAACCCCGACAGACGTACCAAGAGACCCAGTACTTC
CATKPRQTYQETQYF
>TRBD1|14|TRBJ1-2|-|TRBV7-2
TGTGCCAGCAGCTTAGCCCGGACAGGGGGCGGCTACACCTTC
CASSLARTGGGYTF
>-|16|TRBJ2-1|-|TRBV5-6
TGTGCCAGCAGCTTGACTGACCTGAGGGGTACACTTGAGCAGTTCTTC
CASSLTDLRGTLEQFF
>-|13|TRBJ2-2|-|TRBV29-1
TGCAGCGGTCAACGGGGTGGCACCGGGGAGCTGTTTTTT
CSGQRGGTGELFF
>TRBD2|16|TRBJ2-5|-|TRBV5-6
TGTGCCAGCAGCTTGAAAGCCCAGCGGGATCAAGAGACCCAGTACTTC
CASSLKAQRDQETQYF
>TRBD1|14|TRBJ2-3|once|TRBV20-1
TGCAGTGCCCCCCGACAGGGGGTGGAAGATACGCAGTATTTT
CSAPRQGVEDTQYF
>-|13|TRBJ2-7|-|TRBV12-3/TRBV12-4
TGTGCCAGCACCGGGTGGGGGACCTACGAGCAGTACTTC
CASTGWGTYEQYF
>-|15|TRBJ2-1|-|TRBV7-8
TGTGCCAGCAGGGCCCGACTAGTAGCTCAGAATGAGCAGTTCTTC
CASRARLVAQNEQFF
>TRBD1|14|TRBJ2-1|-|TRBV5-1
TGCGCCAGCAGCGCGGGGACAGGGGGCCTTGAGCAGTTCTTC
CASSAGTGGLEQFF
>TRBD2|15|TRBJ2-5|-|TRBV12-3/TRBV12-4
TGTGCCAGCAGTTTACGGGTAGCGGGGCTGGAGACCCAGTACTTC
CASSLRVAGLETQYF
>TRBD1|15|TRBJ2-2|-|TRBV29-1
TGCAGCGGGGGGACCGGGACAGGGGGGCCCGGGGAGCTGTTTTTT
CSGGTGTGGPGELFF
>-|14|TRBJ1-6|-|TRBV6-5
TGTGCCAGCACCCCCGGGGGAATGGATTCACCCCTCCACTTT
CASTPGGMDSPLHF
>-|14|TRBJ2-1|few|TRBV7-3
TGTGCCAGCAGCTTAGAGGCTACCTACAATGAGCAGTTCTTC
CASSLEATYNEQFF
>TRBD1|16|TRBJ2-3|-|TRBV29-1
TGCAGCGCACAGGGGACAGGCTATTCCAGCACAGATACGCAGTATTTT
CSAQGTGYSSTDTQYF
>-|12|TRBJ2-1|few|TRBV5-1
TGCGCCAGCAGCTTTGCGCAGGTCGAGCAGTTCTTC
CASSFAQVEQFF
>-|18|TRBJ2-4|-|TRBV18
TGTGCCAGCCCCCGAAGCCGAATTCAAGGGGTGGTTGTAGACATTCAGTACTTC
CASPRSRIQGVVVDIQYF